These 12 T cell receptor beta chains originate from one sample sequenced in a study of blood T cell repertoires in COVID-19. The table came from immunoSEQ multiplex PCR; TCRdb's copy has only in-frame clones and leaves some out. This sample carries some 240,000 clones, about 84% of them seen once, and the ten largest clones take roughly 13%. Sequencing used peripheral blood. These receptors were obtained from a human donor in a cohort sampled during active COVID-19.

The chain uses TRBV7-3 and TRBJ2-2; weak D call: TRBD1 (5 bases). V was clipped by 6 bases and J by 4 bases, with 9 bases between them. CDR1 is SGHTA, CDR2 FQGTGA, per germline. The CDR3 length is 13 residues. CDR3 residues: CASSAGRTGELFF. CDR3 DNA sequence: TGTGCCAGCAGTGCAGGGCGCACCGGGGAGCTGTTTTTT.

The V gene is TRBV18, the J gene TRBJ2-1, with 7 positions matching TRBD1. Germline loops: CDR1 KGHSH, CDR2 LQKENI. This CDR3 contains 15 residues. V shed 1 base and J 6 bases; nucleotides not matched to a gene: 6. CDR3 DNA: TGTGCCAGCTCACCACGAACAGGGGACCGCAATGAGCAGTTCTTC. Residues: CASSPRTGDRNEQFF.

The chain is built from TRBV7-2 and TRBJ2-5, with D perhaps matching TRBD2 (6 bases). The V end lost 1 base, the J end lost 7 bases, and 13 bases lay between the germline ends. Germline V gene lookup returns CDR1 SGHTA and CDR2 FQGNSA. The CDR3 extends over 14 amino acids. CDR3 nucleotide sequence: TGTGCCAGCAGCTTAGGAGGCGCGGAGGGGACCCAGTACTTC. Translation gives CASSLGGAEGTQYF.

This clone appeared a few times. The chain links TRBV27 to TRBJ1-2, with D perhaps TRBD1 (6 bases). Germline CDR1 and CDR2: MNHEY and SMNVEV (reference sequence). This CDR3 region has 13 residues. Trimming removed 3 bases from V and 4 bases from J, with 9 bases in between. The CDR3 sequence is CASSFPRGYGYTF. The DNA of the CDR3 is TGTGCCAGCAGTTTCCCCAGGGGCTATGGCTACACCTTC.

In this sample, this clone turned up a few times. The rearrangement links TRBV19 to TRBJ1-5, with D possibly matching TRBD1 (6 bases). Germline V gene sequence: CDR1 LNHDA, CDR2 SQIVND (reference sequence). This CDR3 region has 16 residues. V was pared by 8 bases and J by 4 bases, with 21 bases between. CDR3 bases: TGTGCCAGTTCCAAGTATTGGGGACAAATAAATCAGCCCCAGCATTTT. The encoded protein is CASSKYWGQINQPQHF.

This clone turned up a few times. The chain joins TRBV6-5 to TRBJ2-2; 8 bases match TRBD2. The V and J ends lost 5 bases and 7 bases, in that order; junction bases with no gene match: 6. The CDR3 has 14 amino acids. Germline CDR1 MNHEY, CDR2 SVGAGI. The CDR3 nucleotides read TGTGCCAGCAGTACTCTTAGCGGGAACGGGGAGCTGTTTTTT. Its protein is CASSTLSGNGELFF.

The V and J genes are TRBV7-6 and TRBJ2-3; D unclear. Trimming removed 0 bases from V and 5 bases from J, with 6 bases in between. The germline V gene has CDR1 SGHVS and CDR2 FNYEAQ. This CDR3 region has 13 residues. The CDR3 DNA reads as TGTGCCAGCAGCTTAGCGCGGCAAGATACGCAGTATTTT. The encoded protein is CASSLARQDTQYF.

The chain combines TRBV6-1 with TRBJ1-2; D is undetermined. Trimming pared 3 bases from V and 4 bases from J, leaving 6 bases between. Per germline, CDR1 MNHNS and CDR2 SASEGT. This CDR3 spans 12 amino acids. The CDR3 region is CASSEGSYGYTF. CDR3 bases: TGTGCCAGCAGTGAGGGCAGCTATGGCTACACCTTC.

This clone was seen just once. The chain carries TRBV7-3 and TRBJ2-1, with 10 bases lining up with TRBD2. CDR3 length equals 15 residues. V shed 5 bases, J shed 2 bases, and the junction held 3 bases outside the gene matches. Germline loops: CDR1 SGHTA, CDR2 FQGTGA. This CDR3 reads CASSQTSGAYNEQFF. In DNA, the CDR3 is TGTGCCAGCAGCCAAACTAGCGGGGCCTACAATGAGCAGTTCTTC.

The chain employs TRBV3-1 (or the pseudogene TRBV3-2) and TRBJ2-3; 9 bases are a match to TRBD1. The CDR3 contains 16 residues. CDR1 and CDR2 from the germline V gene are LGHDT and YNNKEL (reference sequence). The trim removed 2 bases at V and 5 bases at J, leaving 8 bases unmatched. The CDR3 region is CASSQLGQGIGDTQYF. CDR3 nucleotides: TGTGCCAGCAGCCAACTGGGACAGGGAATAGGAGATACGCAGTATTTT.

This chain links TRBV2 with TRBJ1-2; no clear D gene. CDR1 is SNHLY, CDR2 FYNNEI, per germline. This CDR3 is 11 amino acids long. V lost 4 bases to trimming and J lost 9 bases, with 9 bases between them. The CDR3 nucleotides read TGTGCCAGCAGTGTCGAGTCCAGCTACACCTTC. This translates into CASSVESSYTF.

The chain uses TRBV28 and TRBJ2-1, with unresolved D. Germline loops: CDR1 MDHEN, CDR2 SYDVKM. CDR3 size: 14 residues. V was cut by 7 bases and J by 8 bases, with 18 bases left in between. CDR3 sequence: CASIHGGPRHEQFF. The CDR3 bases are TGTGCCAGCATCCATGGTGGGCCAAGACATGAGCAGTTCTTC.